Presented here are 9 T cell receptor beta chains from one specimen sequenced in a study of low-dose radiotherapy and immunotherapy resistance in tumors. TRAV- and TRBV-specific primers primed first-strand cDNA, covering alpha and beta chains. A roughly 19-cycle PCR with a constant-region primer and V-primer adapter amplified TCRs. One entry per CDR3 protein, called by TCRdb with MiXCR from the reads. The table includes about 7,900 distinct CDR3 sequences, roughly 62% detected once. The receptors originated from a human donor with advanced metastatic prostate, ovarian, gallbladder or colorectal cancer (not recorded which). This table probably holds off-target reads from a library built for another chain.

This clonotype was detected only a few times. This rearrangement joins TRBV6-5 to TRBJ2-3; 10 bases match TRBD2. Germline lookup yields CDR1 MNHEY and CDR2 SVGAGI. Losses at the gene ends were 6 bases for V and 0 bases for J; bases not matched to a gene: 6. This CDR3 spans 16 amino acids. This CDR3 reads CASRRQAGGSTDTQYF. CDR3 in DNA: TGTGCCAGCAGAAGACAAGCGGGAGGGAGCACAGATACGCAGTATTTT.

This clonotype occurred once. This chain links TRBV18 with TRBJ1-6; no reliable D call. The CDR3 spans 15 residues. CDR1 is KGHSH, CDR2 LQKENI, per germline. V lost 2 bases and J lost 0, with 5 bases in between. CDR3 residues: CASSPASSYNSPLHF. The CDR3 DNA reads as TGTGCCAGCTCACCAGCGAGCTCCTATAATTCACCCCTCCACTTT.

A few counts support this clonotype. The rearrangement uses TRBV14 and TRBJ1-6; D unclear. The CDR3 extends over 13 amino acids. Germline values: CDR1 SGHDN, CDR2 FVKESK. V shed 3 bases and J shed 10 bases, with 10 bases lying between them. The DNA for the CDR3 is TGTGCCAGCAGCCACAGAGGAGGATCACCCCTCCACTTT. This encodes CASSHRGGSPLHF.

In DNA form, the CDR3 reads TGTGCCAGCAGTGACTCTCAAGCGGGTGCCTACAATGAGCAGTTCTTC. As protein: CASSDSQAGAYNEQFF. The J gene is TRBJ2-1, the V gene TRBV28; D might be TRBD2 (6 bases). Germline-derived CDR1 and CDR2 are MDHEN and SYDVKM. Deletions cut 5 bases from V and 2 bases from J, with 16 bases between. The CDR3 has 16 residues.

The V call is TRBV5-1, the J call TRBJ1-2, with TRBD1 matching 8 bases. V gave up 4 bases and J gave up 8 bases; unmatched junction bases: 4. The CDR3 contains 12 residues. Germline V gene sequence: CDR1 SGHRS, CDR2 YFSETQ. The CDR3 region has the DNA TGCGCCAGCAGCCCTGGACAGGGAGGCTACACCTTC. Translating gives CASSPGQGGYTF.

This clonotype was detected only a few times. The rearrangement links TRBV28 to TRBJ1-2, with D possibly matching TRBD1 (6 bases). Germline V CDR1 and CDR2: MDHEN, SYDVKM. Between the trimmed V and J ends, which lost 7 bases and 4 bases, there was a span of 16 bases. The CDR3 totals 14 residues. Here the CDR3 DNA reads TGTGCCAGCATTACGGGGACAAGAGGCTATGGCTACACCTTC. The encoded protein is CASITGTRGYGYTF.

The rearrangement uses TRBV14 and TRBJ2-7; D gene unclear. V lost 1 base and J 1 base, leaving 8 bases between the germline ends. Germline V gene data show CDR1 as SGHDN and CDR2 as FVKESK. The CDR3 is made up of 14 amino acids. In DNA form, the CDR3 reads TGTGCCAGCAGCCAAGTACACAGTTCCTACGAGCAGTACTTC. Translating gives CASSQVHSSYEQYF.

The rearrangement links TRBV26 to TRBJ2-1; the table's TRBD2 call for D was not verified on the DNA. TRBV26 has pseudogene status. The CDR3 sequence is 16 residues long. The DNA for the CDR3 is TGTGCCAGCAGTTCCCGGACTAGCGGGAGAATCTATGAGCAGTTCTTC. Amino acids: CASSSRTSGRIYEQFF.

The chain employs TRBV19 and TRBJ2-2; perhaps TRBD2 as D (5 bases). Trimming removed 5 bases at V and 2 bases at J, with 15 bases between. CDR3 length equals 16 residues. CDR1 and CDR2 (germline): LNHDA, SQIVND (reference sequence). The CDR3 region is CASSPGVGANTGELFF. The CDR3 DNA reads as TGTGCCAGTAGTCCTGGCGTGGGAGCTAACACCGGGGAGCTGTTTTTT.